The clone carrying this TCR beta chain was detected ten times or more. Its specificity is unknown. This sample is drawn from a study of identical twins. TCRdb redid the calling of the 5' RACE reads with MiXCR, one entry per CDR3 protein. The sample carries fewer than 900,000 distinct CDR3 sequences, around 21% recorded once. Study findings and constraints: For out-of-frame alpha sequences shared by twins, low generation probability was in excess.

V shed 5 bases and J 8 bases; nucleotides not matched to a gene: 16. The CDR3 has 16 residues. In germline, CDR1 is SEHNR, CDR2 FQNEAQ (reference sequence). The sample was also linked to a second study, of T cells expressing NK-cell markers.

The origin of this receptor is a woman younger than 35 in good health. The sequenced material came from PBMCs. The rearrangement uses TRBV7-9 and TRBJ1-2; 8 nucleotides agree with TRBD1. The CDR3 spells CASSLPDRGGLGGYTF. As DNA, the CDR3 is TGTGCCAGCAGCCTCCCCGACAGGGGTGGGCTAGGGGGCTACACCTTC.